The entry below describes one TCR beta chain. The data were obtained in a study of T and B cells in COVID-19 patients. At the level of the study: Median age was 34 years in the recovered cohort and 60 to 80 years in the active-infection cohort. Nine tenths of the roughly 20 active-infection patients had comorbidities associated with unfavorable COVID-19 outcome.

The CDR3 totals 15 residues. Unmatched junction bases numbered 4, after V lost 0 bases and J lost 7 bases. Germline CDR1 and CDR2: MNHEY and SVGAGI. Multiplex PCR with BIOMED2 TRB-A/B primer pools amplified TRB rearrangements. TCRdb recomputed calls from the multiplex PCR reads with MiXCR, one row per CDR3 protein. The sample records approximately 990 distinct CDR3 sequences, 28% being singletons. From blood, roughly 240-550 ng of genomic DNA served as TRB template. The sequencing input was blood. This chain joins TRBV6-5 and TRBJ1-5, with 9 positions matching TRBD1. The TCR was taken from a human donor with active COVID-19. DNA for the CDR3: TGTGCCAGCAGTTACTCCGGGACAGGGCGGCAGCCCCAGCATTTT. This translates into CASSYSGTGRQPQHF.